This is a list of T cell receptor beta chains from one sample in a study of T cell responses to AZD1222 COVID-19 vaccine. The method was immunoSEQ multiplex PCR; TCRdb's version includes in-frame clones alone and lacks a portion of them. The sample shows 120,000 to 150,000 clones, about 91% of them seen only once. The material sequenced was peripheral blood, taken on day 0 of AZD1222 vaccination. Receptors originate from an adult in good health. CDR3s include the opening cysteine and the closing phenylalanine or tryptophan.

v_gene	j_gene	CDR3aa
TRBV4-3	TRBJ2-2	CASSQEEGLNSNGELFF
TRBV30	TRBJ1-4	CAWSPGHKLFF
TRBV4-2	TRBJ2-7	CASSQASHGVSSSYEQYF
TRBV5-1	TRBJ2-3	CASRRDSGVPGHTQYF
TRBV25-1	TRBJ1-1	CASSEYGAGGLNTEAFF
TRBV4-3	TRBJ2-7	CASSQDPSTGREQYF
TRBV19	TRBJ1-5	CASSPRQGSNLGQPQHF
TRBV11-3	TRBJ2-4	CASSVGGENIQYF
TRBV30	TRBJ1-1	CAWSVRMNTEAFF
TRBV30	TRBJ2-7	CAFQSGTYEQYF
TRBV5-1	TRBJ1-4	CASSLGTTGQSFEKLFF
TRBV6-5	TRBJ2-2	CASSSRGTSTGELFF
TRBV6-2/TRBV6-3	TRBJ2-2	CASSYSVFLASNTGELFF
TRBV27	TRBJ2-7	CASSELAPGEQYF
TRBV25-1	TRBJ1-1	CASTALTEAFF
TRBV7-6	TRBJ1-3	CASSLMGGTGNTIYF
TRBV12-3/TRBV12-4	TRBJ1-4	CASSLSQGQLFF
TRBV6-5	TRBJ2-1	CASSSSPPTLDEQFF
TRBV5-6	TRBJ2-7	CASSSTNFRERTYEQYF
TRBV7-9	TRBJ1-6	CASSLAPQATPQIVLHF
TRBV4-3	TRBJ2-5	CASSQDRGYQETQYF
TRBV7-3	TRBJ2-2	CASRPGQGRNTGELFF